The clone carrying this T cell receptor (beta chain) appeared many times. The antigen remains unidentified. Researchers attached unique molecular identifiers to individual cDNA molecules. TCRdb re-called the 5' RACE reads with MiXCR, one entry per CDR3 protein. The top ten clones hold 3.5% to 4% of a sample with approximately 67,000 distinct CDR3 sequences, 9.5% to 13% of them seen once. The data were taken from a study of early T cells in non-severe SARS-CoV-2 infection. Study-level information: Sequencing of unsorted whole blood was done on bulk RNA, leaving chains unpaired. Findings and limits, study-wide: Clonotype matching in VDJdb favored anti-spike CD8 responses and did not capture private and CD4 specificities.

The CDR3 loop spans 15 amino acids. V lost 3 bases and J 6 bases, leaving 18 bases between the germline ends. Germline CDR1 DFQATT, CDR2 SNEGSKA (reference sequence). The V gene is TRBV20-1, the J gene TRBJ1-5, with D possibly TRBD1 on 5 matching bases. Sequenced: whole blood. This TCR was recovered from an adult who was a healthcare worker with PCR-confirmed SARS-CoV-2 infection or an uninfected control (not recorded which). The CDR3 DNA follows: TGCAGTGCTAGGGATCCAACTGCGGGGACTCAGCCCCAGCATTTT. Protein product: CSARDPTAGTQPQHF.